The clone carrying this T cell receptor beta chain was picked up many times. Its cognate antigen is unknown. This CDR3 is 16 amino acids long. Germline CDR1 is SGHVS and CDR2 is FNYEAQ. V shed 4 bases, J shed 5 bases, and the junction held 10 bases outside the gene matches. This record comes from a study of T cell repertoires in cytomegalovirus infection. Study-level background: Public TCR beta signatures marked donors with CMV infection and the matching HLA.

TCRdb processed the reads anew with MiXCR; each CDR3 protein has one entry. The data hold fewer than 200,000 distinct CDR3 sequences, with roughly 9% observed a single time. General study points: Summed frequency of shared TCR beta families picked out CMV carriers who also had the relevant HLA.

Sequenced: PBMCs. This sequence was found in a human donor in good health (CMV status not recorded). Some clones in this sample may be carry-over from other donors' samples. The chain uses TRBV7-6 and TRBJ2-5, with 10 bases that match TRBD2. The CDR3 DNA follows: TGTGCCAGCAGCTCTCTGGGACTAGCGCCAGCGGAGACCCAGTACTTC. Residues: CASSSLGLAPAETQYF.